This T cell receptor (beta chain) comes out of a study of T-cell reconstitution after alpha-beta-depleted transplantation in children. Study findings and constraints: Newly produced T cells mostly accounted for T-cell counts and diversity one year post-transplant. Several hundred expanded graft clones reportedly gave rise to the alpha-beta T cells present about two months after transplant.

Using unique molecular identifiers, the investigators prepared the TCRbeta library. TCRdb independently ran MiXCR on the PCR reads; one entry per CDR3 protein. The data show approximately 250,000 distinct CDR3 sequences, under 30% seen once. This clonotype was recorded many times. The antigen is undetermined. Losses at the gene ends were 6 bases for V and 4 bases for J; bases not matched to a gene: 7. Germline loops: CDR1 MRHNA, CDR2 SNTAGT. This CDR3 is built from 16 residues. V and J are TRBV6-4 and TRBJ2-3, with TRBD2 matching 13 bases. The source of this sequence is a girl aged 2 to 10 with Fanconi anemia, due to receive a stem cell transplant. Sequenced material: PBMCs, taken before TCRalphabeta/CD19-depleted stem cell transplant. The CDR3 region is CASSLTGTSGADTQYF. In DNA, the CDR3 is TGTGCCAGCAGCTTAACCGGGACTAGCGGGGCAGATACGCAGTATTTT.